The entry that follows covers one T cell receptor beta chain sequence. What it binds is unknown. The data are from a study of a mutant IDH1 vaccine in newly diagnosed glioma. The method was immunoSEQ multiplex PCR; TCRdb's version includes in-frame clones alone and lacks a portion of them. This sample has tens of thousands of clones, with about four fifths found just once. Time point indicated: week 35, safety follow-up. In the vaccine, a single dose held 300 ug of the mutant IDH1 20-mer peptide, along with topical imiquimod. The germline V and J ends were trimmed by 2 bases and 5 bases, with 12 bases remaining between them. There are 14 residues in the CDR3. Germline CDR1 is MNHEY and CDR2 is SVGAGI.

This chain connects TRBV6-5 to TRBJ2-5; D might be TRBD1 or TRBD2, each matching 6 bases. The sample consisted of PBMCs, taken from a glioma patient whose treatment included an IDH1 peptide vaccine. The receptor was isolated from a man aged 40-55 years with glioma. CDR3 sequence reads: CASSYKGGRETQYF. CDR3 sequence (DNA): TGTGCCAGCAGTTACAAGGGGGGACGGGAGACCCAGTACTTC.